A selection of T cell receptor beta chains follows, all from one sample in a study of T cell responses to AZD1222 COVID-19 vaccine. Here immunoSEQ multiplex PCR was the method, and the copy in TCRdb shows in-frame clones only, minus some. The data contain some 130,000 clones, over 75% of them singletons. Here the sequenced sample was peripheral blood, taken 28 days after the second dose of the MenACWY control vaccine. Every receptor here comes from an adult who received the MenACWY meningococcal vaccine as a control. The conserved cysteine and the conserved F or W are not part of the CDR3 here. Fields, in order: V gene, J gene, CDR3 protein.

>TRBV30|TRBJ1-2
AWRRVGYGYT
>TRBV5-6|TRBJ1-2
ASSLAVRAYGYT
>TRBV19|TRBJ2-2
ASTVGRGQTGELF
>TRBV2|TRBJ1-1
ASSRFTEAF
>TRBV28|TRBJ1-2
ASSLLGDRVGYGYT
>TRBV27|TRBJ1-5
ASRQTTGVSPQH
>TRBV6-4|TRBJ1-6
ASSVTAEYNSPLH
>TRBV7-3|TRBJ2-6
ASSPLTAGANVLT
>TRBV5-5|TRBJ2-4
ASSFILSELAKNIQY
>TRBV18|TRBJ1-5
ASSPRDGRGQPQH
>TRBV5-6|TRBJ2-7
ASSPAGTGRSYEQY
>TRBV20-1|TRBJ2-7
SAHEVGEQY
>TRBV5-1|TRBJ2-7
ASTVDPTLYEQY
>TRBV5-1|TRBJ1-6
ASSLAYGTGGRNSPLH
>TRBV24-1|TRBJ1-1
ATSDQDRDPAF
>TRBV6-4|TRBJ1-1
ASRVSGATEAF
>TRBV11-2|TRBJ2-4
ASSSRLAKNIQY
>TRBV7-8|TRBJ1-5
ASSQRNQPQH
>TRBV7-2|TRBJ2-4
ASSFKDGPPGG
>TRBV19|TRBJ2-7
ASSEGTGDEQY
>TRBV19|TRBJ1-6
ASSTQGFGSPLH